This T cell receptor (beta chain) was sequenced for a study of T cell repertoires in cytomegalovirus infection. In its sample, this clonotype was seen many times. The length of the CDR3 is 14 residues. Trimming stripped 6 bases from V and 2 bases from J, with 13 bases between. Germline loops: CDR1 MNHEY, CDR2 SVGAGI. TCRdb reprocessed the reads via MiXCR and lists one record per CDR3 protein. This sample has 500,000 to 600,000 distinct CDR3 sequences, with approximately 17% found just once. Material for sequencing was CD8+ T cells from PBMCs. This sequence was found in a human donor in good health (CMV status not recorded). Some clones in this sample may be carry-over from other donors' samples. The V call is TRBV6-5, the J call TRBJ1-1, with a weak D call TRBD1 (5 bases). CDR3 protein: CASRPGRRNTEAFF. In DNA, the CDR3 is TGTGCCAGCAGACCGGGACGGCGAAACACTGAAGCTTTCTTT.